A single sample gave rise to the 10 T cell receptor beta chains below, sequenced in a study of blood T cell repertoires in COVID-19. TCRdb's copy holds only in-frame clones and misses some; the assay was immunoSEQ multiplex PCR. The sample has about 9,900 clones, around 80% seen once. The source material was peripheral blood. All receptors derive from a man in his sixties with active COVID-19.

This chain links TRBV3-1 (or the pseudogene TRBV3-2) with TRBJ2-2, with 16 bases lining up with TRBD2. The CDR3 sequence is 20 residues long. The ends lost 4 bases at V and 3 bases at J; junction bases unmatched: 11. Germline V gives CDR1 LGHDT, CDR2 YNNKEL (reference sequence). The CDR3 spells CASSPYAGTSGGVDTGELFF. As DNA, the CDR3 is TGTGCCAGCAGCCCTTACGCCGGGACTAGCGGGGGGGTCGACACCGGGGAGCTGTTTTTT.

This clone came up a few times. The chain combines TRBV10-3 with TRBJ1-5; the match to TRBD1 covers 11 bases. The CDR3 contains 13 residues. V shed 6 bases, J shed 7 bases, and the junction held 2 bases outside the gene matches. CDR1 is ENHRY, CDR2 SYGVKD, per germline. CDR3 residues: CAISRDRGQPQHF. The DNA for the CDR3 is TGTGCCATCAGCCGGGACAGGGGGCAGCCCCAGCATTTT.

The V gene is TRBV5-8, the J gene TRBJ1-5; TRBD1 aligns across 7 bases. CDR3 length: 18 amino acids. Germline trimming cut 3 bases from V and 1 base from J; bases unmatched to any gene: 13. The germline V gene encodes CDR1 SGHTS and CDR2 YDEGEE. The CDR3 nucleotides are TGTGCCAGCAGCTCCTTACTAATACAGGGGCCAAGCAATCAGCCCCAGCATTTT. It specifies CASSSLLIQGPSNQPQHF.

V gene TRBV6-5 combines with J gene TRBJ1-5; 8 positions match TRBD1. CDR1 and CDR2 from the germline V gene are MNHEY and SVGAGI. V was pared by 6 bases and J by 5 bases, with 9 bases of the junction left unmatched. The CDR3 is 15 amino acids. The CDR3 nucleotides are TGTGCCAGCAGACCCGGGACAGGCGAGCATCAGCCCCAGCATTTT. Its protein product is CASRPGTGEHQPQHF.

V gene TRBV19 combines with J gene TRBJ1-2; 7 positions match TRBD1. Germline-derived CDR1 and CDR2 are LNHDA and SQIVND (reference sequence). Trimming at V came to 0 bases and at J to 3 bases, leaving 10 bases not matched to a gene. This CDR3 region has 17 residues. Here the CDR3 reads CASSIDGTVLTHYGYTF. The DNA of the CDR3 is TGTGCCAGTAGTATAGATGGGACAGTCCTTACCCACTATGGCTACACCTTC.

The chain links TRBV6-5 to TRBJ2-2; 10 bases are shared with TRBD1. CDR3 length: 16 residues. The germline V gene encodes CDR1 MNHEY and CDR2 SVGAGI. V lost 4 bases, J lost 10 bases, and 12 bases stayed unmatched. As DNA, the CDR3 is TGTGCCAGCAGTTCCCCGATGCGACAGGGGGCCGAGGAGCTGTTTTTT. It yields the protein CASSSPMRQGAEELFF.

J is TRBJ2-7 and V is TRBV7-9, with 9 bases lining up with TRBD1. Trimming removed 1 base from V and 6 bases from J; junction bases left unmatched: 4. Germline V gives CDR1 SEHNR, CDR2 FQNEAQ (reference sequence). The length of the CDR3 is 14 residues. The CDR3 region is CASSLGTGEAEQYF. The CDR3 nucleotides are TGTGCCAGCAGCTTAGGGACAGGGGAGGCCGAGCAGTACTTC.

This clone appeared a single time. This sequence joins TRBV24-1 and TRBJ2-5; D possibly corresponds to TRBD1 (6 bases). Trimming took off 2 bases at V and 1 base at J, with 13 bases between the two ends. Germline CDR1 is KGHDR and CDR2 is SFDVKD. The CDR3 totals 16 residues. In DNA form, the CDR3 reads TGTGCCACCAGTGATTCCCGATACAGGGTCCAAGAGACCCAGTACTTC. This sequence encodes CATSDSRYRVQETQYF.

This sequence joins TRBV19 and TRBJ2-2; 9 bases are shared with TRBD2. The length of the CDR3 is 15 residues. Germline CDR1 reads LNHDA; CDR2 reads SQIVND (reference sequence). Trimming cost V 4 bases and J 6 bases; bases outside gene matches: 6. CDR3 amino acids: CASSRGSGGPGELFF. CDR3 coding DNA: TGTGCCAGTAGTAGGGGTAGCGGGGGCCCCGGGGAGCTGTTTTTT.

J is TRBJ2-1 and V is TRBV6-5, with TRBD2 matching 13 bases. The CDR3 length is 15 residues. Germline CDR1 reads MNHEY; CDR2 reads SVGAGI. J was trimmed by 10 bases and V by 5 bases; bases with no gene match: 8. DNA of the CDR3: TGTGCCAGCAGTCTACTAGCGGGAGGGCCTGACGAGCAGTTCTTC. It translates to CASSLLAGGPDEQFF.